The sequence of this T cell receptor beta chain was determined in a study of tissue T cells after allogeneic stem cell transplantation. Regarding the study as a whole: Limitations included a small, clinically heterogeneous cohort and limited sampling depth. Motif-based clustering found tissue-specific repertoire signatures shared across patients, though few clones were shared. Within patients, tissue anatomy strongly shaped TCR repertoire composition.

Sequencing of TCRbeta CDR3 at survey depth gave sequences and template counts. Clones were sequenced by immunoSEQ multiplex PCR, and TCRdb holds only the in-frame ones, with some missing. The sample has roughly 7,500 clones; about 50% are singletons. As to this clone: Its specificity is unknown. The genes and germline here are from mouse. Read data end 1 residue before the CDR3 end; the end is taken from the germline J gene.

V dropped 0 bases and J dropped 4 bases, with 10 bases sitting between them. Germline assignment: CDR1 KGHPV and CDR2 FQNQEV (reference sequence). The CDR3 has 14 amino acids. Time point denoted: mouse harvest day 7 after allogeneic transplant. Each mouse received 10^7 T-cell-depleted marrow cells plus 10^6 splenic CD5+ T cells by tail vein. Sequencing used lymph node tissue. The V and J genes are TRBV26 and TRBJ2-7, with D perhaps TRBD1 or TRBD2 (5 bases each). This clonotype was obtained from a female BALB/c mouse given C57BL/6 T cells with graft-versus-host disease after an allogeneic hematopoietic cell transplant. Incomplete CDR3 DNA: TGTGCCAGCAGTCTGTCGGCCGGGGGTTATGAACAGTAC. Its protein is CASSLSAGGYEQY. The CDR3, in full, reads CASSLSAGGYEQYF. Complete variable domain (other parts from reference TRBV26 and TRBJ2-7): NSKVIQTPRYLVKGQGQKAKMRCIPEKGHPVVFWYQQNKNNEFKFLINFQNQEVLQQIDMTEKRFSAECPSNSPCSLEIQSSEAGDSALYLCASSLSAGGYEQYFGPGTRLTVL.